What follows are 8 T cell receptor beta chains derived from one specimen sequenced in a study of vaccination and CD4 T cells after COVID-19. TCRdb reanalysed the PCR reads using MiXCR and keeps one entry per CDR3 protein. The table includes 25,000 to 30,000 distinct CDR3 sequences, approximately 53% detected once. Time point reported: late sampling 161 to 241 days after vaccination in a few convalescent patients. The input for sequencing was CD4+ T cells from blood, taken about 7 months after SARS-CoV-2 vaccination. The receptors originated from a human donor who had recovered from COVID-19.

This clonotype was recorded a few times. This rearrangement joins TRBV28 to TRBJ1-1; D remains ambiguous. CDR1 is MDHEN, CDR2 SYDVKM, per germline. The CDR3 covers 13 residues. V shed 3 bases and J shed 2 bases, with 7 bases lying between them. Written as DNA, the CDR3 is TGTGCCAGCAGTTTCGACGGCAACACTGAAGCTTTCTTT. Translated, it gives CASSFDGNTEAFF.

This clonotype was counted between two and nine times. The rearrangement joins TRBV2 to TRBJ2-7; D is uncertain. Per the germline V gene, CDR1 is SNHLY and CDR2 is FYNNEI. This CDR3 contains 13 residues. With 3 bases removed from V and 3 bases from J, the gap between germline ends came to 9 bases. The DNA for the CDR3 is TGTGCCAGCAGTGACAGGTTCAACTACGAGCAGTACTTC. This translates into CASSDRFNYEQYF.

This clonotype has more than one count but fewer than ten. This chain joins TRBV6-2 or TRBV6-3 and TRBJ2-7, with a weak D call TRBD1 (6 bases). Trimming removed 6 bases at V and 0 bases at J, with 9 bases between. The CDR3 contains 13 residues. Germline lookup yields CDR1 MNHEY and CDR2 SVGEGT. The CDR3 sequence: CASRLQGSYEQYF. The CDR3 region has the DNA TGTGCCAGCAGACTACAGGGCTCCTACGAGCAGTACTTC.

The rearrangement joins TRBV7-9 to TRBJ2-3, with TRBD2 identical over 7 bases. The CDR3 contains 16 residues. V dropped 3 bases and J dropped 0; count of bases not matched to a gene: 6. Germline V gives CDR1 SEHNR, CDR2 FQNEAQ (reference sequence). The CDR3 DNA sequence: TGTGCCAGCAGCTTGAGAAGCGGGGTTAGCACAGATACGCAGTATTTT. Translated, it gives CASSLRSGVSTDTQYF.

CDR3 amino acids: CSATTGLAGEYEQYF. CDR3 in DNA: TGCAGTGCCACAACAGGACTAGCGGGAGAGTACGAGCAGTACTTC. The rearrangement uses TRBV20-1 and TRBJ2-7; 13 bases are a match to TRBD2. This CDR3 is 15 amino acids long. Losses at the gene ends were 6 bases for V and 4 bases for J; bases not matched to a gene: 9. Germline lookup yields CDR1 DFQATT and CDR2 SNEGSKA (reference sequence).

This clonotype occurred a few times. The chain carries TRBV6-1 and TRBJ1-5; the D gene is possibly TRBD1 (6 bases). V lost 6 bases and J lost 2, with 11 bases in between. The CDR3 has 14 residues. Germline CDR1 is MNHNS and CDR2 is SASEGT. The CDR3 region is CASRSNRGNQPQHF. CDR3 DNA sequence: TGTGCCAGCAGGTCGAACAGGGGCAATCAGCCCCAGCATTTT.

As DNA, the CDR3 is TGTGCCAGCACTACCCGGACTAGCGGAGCAGATACGCAGTATTTT. Translated, it gives CASTTRTSGADTQYF. V and J are TRBV6-1 and TRBJ2-3, with 10 bases identical to TRBD2. The CDR3 consists of 15 residues. V dropped 7 bases and J dropped 4; count of bases not matched to a gene: 8. Germline V CDR1 and CDR2: MNHNS, SASEGT.

The chain has TRBV19 and TRBJ1-1; 7 positions match TRBD1. The junction had 5 bases not matched to a gene; V was cut back by 10 bases and J by 0 bases. CDR3 length equals 13 residues. Germline V gives CDR1 LNHDA, CDR2 SQIVND (reference sequence). The CDR3 here is CATRDRVNTEAFF. DNA of the CDR3: TGTGCCACTAGGGACAGAGTGAACACTGAAGCTTTCTTT. The complete variable domain, with remaining parts taken from reference TRBV19 and TRBJ1-1, reads DGGITQSPKYLFRKEGQNVTLSCEQNLNHDAMYWYRQDPGQGLRLIYYSQIVNDFQKGDIAEGYSVSREKKESFPLTVTSAQKNPTAFYLCATRDRVNTEAFFGQGTRLTVV.